The 14 T cell receptor beta chains below all came from one sample that was sequenced in a study of vaccination and CD4 T cells after COVID-19. The time point here: late sampling 161 to 241 days after vaccination in three convalescent patients. MiXCR, applied by TCRdb to the PCR reads, yields one record per CDR3 protein. The sample gives roughly 28,000 distinct CDR3 sequences, approximately 53% of which show up once; 5% to 6.5% is in the top ten. Sequencing used CD4+ T cells from blood, obtained about 7 months after SARS-CoV-2 vaccination. These receptor sequences come from a human donor who had recovered from COVID-19.

Only a few counts were recorded for this clonotype. This chain connects TRBV7-6 to TRBJ2-1; D not resolved. Germline V CDR1 and CDR2: SGHVS, FNYEAQ. Deletions cut 1 base from V and 0 bases from J, with 10 bases between. This CDR3 region has 16 residues. In DNA, the CDR3 is TGTGCCAGCAGCTTAGGGATGCAGAGCTCCTACAATGAGCAGTTCTTC. Translating gives CASSLGMQSSYNEQFF.

CDR3: CASSQPSAADTQYF. For the CDR3, the DNA is TGTGCCAGTAGTCAGCCCTCCGCCGCAGATACGCAGTATTTT. The rearrangement joins TRBV19 to TRBJ2-3; no clear D. Germline V gives CDR1 LNHDA, CDR2 SQIVND (reference sequence). V dropped 5 bases and J dropped 4 bases, with 13 bases sitting between them. The CDR3 contains 14 residues.

This clonotype was counted only a few times. The rearrangement joins TRBV20-1 to TRBJ1-2; 9 positions match TRBD1. Per germline, CDR1 DFQATT and CDR2 SNEGSKA (reference sequence). The CDR3 loop spans 13 amino acids. V lost 6 bases to trimming and J lost 4 bases; unmatched junction nucleotides: 6. The DNA for the CDR3 is TGCAGTGCAAAGACAGGGGGGAGCTATGGCTACACCTTC. Translation gives CSAKTGGSYGYTF.

The chain uses TRBV4-1 and TRBJ2-2; D remains ambiguous. The CDR3 is 15 amino acids. Between the trimmed V and J ends, which lost 0 bases and 4 bases, there was a span of 9 bases. In germline, CDR1 is MGHRA, CDR2 YSYEKL. CDR3 coding DNA: TGCGCCAGCAGCCAAGAGGCAATCGCCACCGGGGAGCTGTTTTTT. Its protein product is CASSQEAIATGELFF.

This clonotype was detected a few times. The J gene is TRBJ2-7, the V gene TRBV6-5; 10 bases align to TRBD1. With 2 bases clipped from V and 6 bases from J, the junction kept 7 bases outside the gene matches. The germline V gene has CDR1 MNHEY and CDR2 SVGAGI. This CDR3 has 15 amino acids. CDR3 nucleotide sequence: TGTGCCAGCAGTTACGAGGACAGGGGGTACTCCGAGCAGTACTTC. Residues: CASSYEDRGYSEQYF.

This rearrangement joins TRBV19 to TRBJ2-7; 8 bases align to TRBD2. Germline trimming cut 1 base from V and 6 bases from J; bases unmatched to any gene: 2. In germline, CDR1 is LNHDA, CDR2 SQIVND (reference sequence). The CDR3 has 13 amino acids. The CDR3 loop reads CASSIAGTSEQYF. The CDR3 DNA sequence: TGTGCCAGTAGTATAGCCGGGACTAGCGAGCAGTACTTC.

This clonotype was found a few times. This chain uses TRBV24-1 with TRBJ2-7; 7 bases line up with TRBD2. V lost 4 bases and J lost 0; bases outside the gene matches: 5. CDR1 is KGHDR, CDR2 SFDVKD, per germline. The CDR3 totals 15 residues. The CDR3 DNA reads as TGTGCCACCAGTGACCGGACTAGGAGCTCCTACGAGCAGTACTTC. Residues: CATSDRTRSSYEQYF.

The rearrangement uses TRBV29-1 and TRBJ1-2, with TRBD1 matching over 7 bases. The CDR3 length is 15 residues. Unmatched junction bases numbered 8, after V lost 2 bases and J lost 2 bases. Germline CDR1 reads SQVTM; CDR2 reads ANQGSEA. The CDR3 region is CSVESGGTANYGYTF. Written as DNA, the CDR3 is TGCAGCGTTGAATCAGGGGGGACCGCGAACTATGGCTACACCTTC. Supplemented by reference TRBV29-1 and TRBJ1-2, the full variable domain reads SAVISQKPSRDICQRGTSLTIQCQVDSQVTMMFWYRQQPGQSLTLIATANQGSEATYESGFVIDKFPISRPNLTFSTLTVSNMSPEDSSIYLCSVESGGTANYGYTFGSGTRLTVV.

The chain has TRBV7-2 and TRBJ2-3, with D uncertain. This CDR3 region has 12 residues. Germline-derived CDR1 and CDR2 are SGHTA and FQGNSA. The V gene lost 2 bases and the J gene lost 5 bases, with 5 bases spanning the gap. The CDR3 sequence is CASSLYGDTQYF. The CDR3 DNA sequence: TGTGCCAGCAGCTTATACGGAGATACGCAGTATTTT.

CDR3 in DNA: TGTGCCAGCAGCTTAGAAGGGACAGGTCCAATGGAGACCCAGTACTTC. It translates to CASSLEGTGPMETQYF. This chain uses TRBV11-3 with TRBJ2-5; 8 nucleotides agree with TRBD1. The CDR3 loop spans 16 amino acids. The ends lost 0 bases at V and 5 bases at J; junction bases unmatched: 8. CDR1 is SGHNT and CDR2 is YENEEA in the germline V gene.

This chain uses TRBV10-2 with TRBJ2-2; D not certain. The CDR3 runs 13 residues. Trimming removed 2 bases from V and 8 bases from J, with 9 bases in between. Germline V gene sequence: CDR1 WSHSY, CDR2 SAAADI. The CDR3 nucleotides are TGCGCCAGCAGTGAGAATCCCGGGGGGGAGCTGTTTTTT. Its translation: CASSENPGGELFF.

The chain carries TRBV19 and TRBJ1-2; D may be TRBD1 (5 bases). V shed 7 bases and J shed 2 bases, with 11 bases lying between them. Germline-derived CDR1 and CDR2 are LNHDA and SQIVND (reference sequence). The CDR3 totals 13 residues. In DNA form, the CDR3 reads TGTGCCAGTACCCCAGGGCTCAACTATGGCTACACCTTC. Protein: CASTPGLNYGYTF. Drawing the rest from reference TRBV19 and TRBJ1-2, the complete variable domain is DGGITQSPKYLFRKEGQNVTLSCEQNLNHDAMYWYRQDPGQGLRLIYYSQIVNDFQKGDIAEGYSVSREKKESFPLTVTSAQKNPTAFYLCASTPGLNYGYTFGSGTRLTVV.

The table lists this clonotype with a count of one. The CDR3 region is CASSPGAKADYGYTF. CDR3 DNA: TGTGCCAGCTCCCCAGGGGCGAAGGCTGACTATGGCTACACCTTC. The V gene is TRBV18, the J gene TRBJ1-2, with D possibly being TRBD1 (6 bases). V lost 6 bases, J lost 3 bases, and 17 bases lay in between. The length of the CDR3 is 15 residues. CDR1 and CDR2 from the germline V gene are KGHSH and LQKENI.

The chain combines TRBV28 with TRBJ2-7; TRBD2 matches 8 bases. Per germline, CDR1 MDHEN and CDR2 SYDVKM. The V gene end was trimmed by 1 base and the J gene end by 1 base; junction bases not matched to a gene: 3. This CDR3 is built from 15 residues. In DNA, the CDR3 is TGTGCCAGCAGTTTATCGCTAGCGGGTTCCTACGAGCAGTACTTC. Amino acids: CASSLSLAGSYEQYF.